These 9 T cell receptor beta chains came from one sample sequenced in a study of tumor-infiltrating lymphocytes in localized non-small cell lung cancer. Data came from immunoSEQ multiplex PCR; TCRdb stores just in-frame clones and leaves some out. The sample records around 17,000 clones, roughly 43% being singletons. Sequencing was done on a sample of lung tumor tissue. These receptor sequences come from a human donor with non-small cell lung cancer.

V is TRBV7-9 and J is TRBJ2-2; D perhaps matches TRBD1 (5 bases). Trimming pared 6 bases from V and 4 bases from J, leaving 18 bases between. Germline-derived CDR1 and CDR2 are SEHNR and FQNEAQ (reference sequence). The CDR3 runs to 16 residues. The CDR3 loop reads CASRMVSGSTTGELFF. CDR3 coding DNA: TGTGCCAGCAGGATGGTTTCAGGGTCCACCACCGGGGAGCTGTTTTTT.

The rearrangement links TRBV7-6 to TRBJ2-7, with D possibly being TRBD1 or TRBD2 (6 bases each). V was shortened by 1 base and J by 6 bases, with 13 bases between the two germline ends. The CDR3 consists of 14 residues. The V gene's germline CDR1 is SGHVS and CDR2 FNYEAQ. The CDR3 DNA sequence: TGTGCCAGCAGCTTAGAAGGGGGGCGCGGCGAGCAGTACTTC. This sequence encodes CASSLEGGRGEQYF.

The rearrangement links TRBV19 to TRBJ2-7, with 11 bases lining up with TRBD2. This CDR3 is 18 amino acids long. Germline V gives CDR1 LNHDA, CDR2 SQIVND (reference sequence). J lost 2 bases, V lost 3 bases, and 12 bases had no gene match. The CDR3: CASSMRGGGLAVPYEQYF. CDR3 DNA sequence: TGTGCCAGTAGTATGCGTGGTGGGGGACTAGCGGTTCCCTACGAGCAGTACTTC.

This chain joins TRBV5-5 and TRBJ2-7; D gene unclear. Germline lookup yields CDR1 SGHKS and CDR2 YYEKEE (reference sequence). V lost 0 bases and J 2 bases, leaving 6 bases between the germline ends. The CDR3 loop spans 13 amino acids. DNA of the CDR3: TGTGCCAGCAGCTTGGTAGGGACCTACGAGCAGTACTTC. Residues: CASSLVGTYEQYF.

Sample share makes this clone medium-sized. Other DNA sequences from this sample encode an identical CDR3 as well. J is TRBJ2-3 and V is TRBV29-1, with 9 nucleotides matching TRBD2. The CDR3 consists of 14 residues. The germline CDR1 and CDR2 sequences are SQVTM and ANQGSEA. V lost 6 bases, J lost 0 bases, and 4 bases stayed unmatched. Here the CDR3 DNA reads TGCAGCGTGGGTGCGGGGGGGAGCACAGATACGCAGTATTTT. As protein: CSVGAGGSTDTQYF.

The chain is built from TRBV4-1 and TRBJ2-5; no firm D call. Germline V gene sequence: CDR1 MGHRA, CDR2 YSYEKL. Trimming took off 2 bases at V and 4 bases at J, with 17 bases between the two ends. This CDR3 region has 16 residues. The CDR3 reads CASSQSFTVTGETQYF. CDR3 DNA: TGCGCCAGCAGCCAATCTTTCACCGTGACGGGAGAGACCCAGTACTTC.

This clone was observed a handful of times. The genes are TRBV6-5 and TRBJ1-5; tentatively, D is TRBD1 (5 bases). The CDR3 has 16 residues. The V end was cut by 0 bases, the J end by 5 bases, with 14 bases between. Germline V gene lookup returns CDR1 MNHEY and CDR2 SVGAGI. CDR3 sequence (DNA): TGTGCCAGCAGTTACTCCACAGGTCGATTTCATCAGCCCCAGCATTTT. This sequence encodes CASSYSTGRFHQPQHF.

Only a few counts were recorded for this clone. The chain combines TRBV27 with TRBJ1-2, with a weak D call TRBD1 (5 bases). V was pared by 3 bases and J by 4 bases, with 12 bases between. This CDR3 has 14 residues. Germline-derived CDR1 and CDR2 are MNHEY and SMNVEV (reference sequence). The CDR3 loop reads CASSLGQGIYGYTF. CDR3 bases: TGTGCCAGCAGTTTGGGGCAGGGAATCTATGGCTACACCTTC.

This chain uses TRBV6-6 with TRBJ2-7, with D perhaps being TRBD1 or TRBD2 (5 bases each). V was cut by 6 bases and J by 0 bases, with 15 bases left in between. The CDR3 spans 15 residues. The germline gives CDR1 MNHNY, CDR2 SVGAGI (reference sequence). CDR3 sequence reads: CASSPGTGSSYEQYF. DNA of the CDR3: TGTGCCAGCAGCCCCGGGACGGGCAGCTCCTACGAGCAGTACTTC.